This T cell receptor beta chain is drawn from a study of shared clonotypes between healthy human individuals. Study summary: A few men and a couple of women, aged 18 to 49, were donors. Study findings and constraints: As a rule, naive subsets had a larger estimated richness than memory subsets.

Source study methods: Junction-only immunoSEQ data arrived without quality scores, meaning filtering differed. Some clones are missing from TCRdb's copy, which holds only in-frame ones; the method was immunoSEQ multiplex PCR. The V and J calls and clone size were taken over from that table, and D and trimming were inferred from the DNA. The table records about 2 million clones, approximately 94% of them present only once. Note on this clone: Its specificity is not known.

V shed 7 bases and J shed 5 bases, with 12 bases lying between them. CDR1 is SEHNR, CDR2 FQNEAQ, per germline (reference sequence). The CDR3 consists of 14 residues. Naive CD8 cells comprised CD45RO-negative, CCR7-positively selected cells, excluding terminally differentiated effector memory CD45RA+ cells. V and J are TRBV7-9 and TRBJ1-6; D possibly corresponds to TRBD1 (5 bases). Material for sequencing was naive CD8+ T cells sorted from blood. The TCR comes from a man aged 18 to 30 in good health. The CDR3, as DNA: TGTGCCAGCACAGACAGACAAAATAATTCACCCCTCCACTTT. The encoded protein is CASTDRQNNSPLHF.